The clone carrying this T cell receptor (beta chain) came up many times. The entry originates in a study of human T cells and chemical hapten exposure. The authors' processing: Samples held a median of 95,638 TCRs, range roughly 20,000–690,600. TCRdb independently ran MiXCR on the RACE reads; one entry per CDR3 protein. The V and J calls reflect TCRdb's pipeline rather than the authors' work. Here the sample spans 71,000 or so distinct CDR3 sequences, about 9.1% being singletons. Regarding time point: patch test 1, 2 weeks after DPC sensitization. Treatment reported: therapeutic diphenylcyclopropenone sensitization with weekly scalp DPC. Someone pulled total RNA out of unfractionated whole blood. Trimming cost V 0 bases and J 0 bases, with 12 bases left between them. This CDR3 contains 17 residues. Looked up from germline, CDR1 is SGHVS and CDR2 is FNYEAQ.

The clonotype originates from a woman aged 35 to 49 with alopecia areata. Some clones in this sample may be carry-over from other donors' samples. The V call is TRBV7-6, the J call TRBJ1-3; D is unclear. Specimen: whole blood, collected in connection with sensitization to the hapten diphenylcyclopropenone (DPC). Written as DNA, the CDR3 is TGTGCCAGCAGCTTAGCCACCGGCGGGAGCTCTGGAAACACCATATATTTT. Its translation: CASSLATGGSSGNTIYF.